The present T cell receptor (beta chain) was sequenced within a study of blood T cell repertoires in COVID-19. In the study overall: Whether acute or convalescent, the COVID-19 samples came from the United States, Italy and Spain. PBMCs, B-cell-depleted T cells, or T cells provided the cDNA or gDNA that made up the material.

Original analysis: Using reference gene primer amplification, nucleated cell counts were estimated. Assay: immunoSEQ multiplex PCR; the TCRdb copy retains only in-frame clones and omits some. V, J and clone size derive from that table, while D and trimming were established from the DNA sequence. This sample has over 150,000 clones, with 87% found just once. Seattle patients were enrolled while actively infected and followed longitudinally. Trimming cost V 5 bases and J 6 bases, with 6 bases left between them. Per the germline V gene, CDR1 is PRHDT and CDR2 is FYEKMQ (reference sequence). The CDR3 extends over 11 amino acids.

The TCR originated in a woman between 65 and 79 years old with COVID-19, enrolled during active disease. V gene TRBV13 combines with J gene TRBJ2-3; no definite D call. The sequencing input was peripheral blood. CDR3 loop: CASSPRDTQYF. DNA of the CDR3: TGTGCCAGCAGCCCCAGGGATACGCAGTATTTT.